Shown below are 31 T cell receptor beta chains from a single sample sequenced in a study of blood T cell repertoires in COVID-19. The repertoire was sequenced with immunoSEQ multiplex PCR; TCRdb's copy has only in-frame clones and lacks some. The sample holds under 250,000 clones, under 85% seen once. The material sequenced was PBMCs or T cells enriched from blood (not recorded which). The receptor source for this set is a man aged 55 to 70 who had recovered from COVID-19.

This clone was seen only once. The rearrangement joins TRBV5-1 to TRBJ2-3; 10 bases fit TRBD2. The V and J ends lost 1 base and 2 bases, in that order; junction bases with no gene match: 1. Germline lookup yields CDR1 SGHRS and CDR2 YFSETQ. The CDR3 covers 15 residues. In DNA form, the CDR3 reads TGCGCCAGCAGCTTGACTAGCGGGGACACAGATACGCAGTATTTT. It translates to CASSLTSGDTDTQYF. The whole variable domain, remainder taken from reference TRBV5-1 and TRBJ2-3, is KAGVTQTPRYLIKTRGQQVTLSCSPISGHRSVSWYQQTPGQGLQFLFEYFSETQRNKGNFPGRFSGRQFSNSRSEMNVSTLELGDSALYLCASSLTSGDTDTQYFGPGTRLTVL.

The chain links TRBV6-5 to TRBJ2-3; possibly TRBD1 for D (6 bases). The CDR3 has 15 residues. V lost 6 bases and J lost 0, with 13 bases in between. Looked up from germline, CDR1 is MNHEY and CDR2 is SVGAGI. CDR3 in DNA: TGTGCCAGCAGCCAGGGGCGCGGAAGCACAGATACGCAGTATTTT. This translates into CASSQGRGSTDTQYF.

In this sample, this clone turned up a few times. The CDR3 coding sequence is TGTGCCAGCAGCTTAGAAAACAGGGGCGGCTACACCTTC. This encodes CASSLENRGGYTF. The V and J genes are TRBV7-6 and TRBJ1-2; 7 bases fit TRBD1. The CDR3 sequence is 13 residues long. Germline V gene data show CDR1 as SGHVS and CDR2 as FNYEAQ. The V and J ends lost 1 base and 8 bases, in that order; junction bases with no gene match: 4.

The chain recombines TRBV4-3 with TRBJ2-1; TRBD2 aligns across 8 bases. With V trimmed by 0 bases and J by 6 bases, 4 bases remained unmatched. The V gene's germline CDR1 is LGHNA and CDR2 YSLEER. The CDR3 length is 15 residues. As DNA, the CDR3 is TGCGCCAGCAGCCAAGATTCGGGGGGGGGCAATGAGCAGTTCTTC. Residues: CASSQDSGGGNEQFF.

This clone was found a few times. A read error may account for a junction end that differs from germline. The V and J genes are TRBV11-2 and TRBJ2-4; maybe TRBD2 (7 bases). The CDR3 contains 15 residues. Germline lookup yields CDR1 SGHAT and CDR2 FQNNGV. CDR3 DNA sequence: TGTGCCAGCAGCTTACTCCGGGGGGCCATAAACATTCAGTACTTC. It is translated as CASSLLRGAINIQYF.

The chain joins TRBV24-1 to TRBJ2-3, with 8 nucleotides matching TRBD1. Trimming removed 5 bases from V and 4 bases from J; junction bases left unmatched: 7. CDR3 size: 15 residues. Germline lookup yields CDR1 KGHDR and CDR2 SFDVKD. The CDR3 DNA reads as TGTGCCACCAGTGCATCGACAGGGGTCCCAGATACGCAGTATTTT. Amino acid sequence: CATSASTGVPDTQYF.

The chain has TRBV7-9 and TRBJ1-2; the D is unclear. From germline, CDR1 is SEHNR and CDR2 FQNEAQ (reference sequence). Trimming stripped 8 bases from V and 6 bases from J, with 13 bases between. The CDR3 has 12 amino acids. This CDR3 is CASGRGMDGYTF. The CDR3 nucleotides are TGTGCCAGCGGGAGAGGGATGGATGGCTACACCTTC.

This chain links TRBV12-3 or TRBV12-4 with TRBJ1-3; no firm D call. Trimming took off 8 bases at V and 1 base at J, with 9 bases between the two ends. The CDR3 extends over 13 amino acids. This chain's CDR3 is CASRAVSGNTIYF. The CDR3 DNA follows: TGTGCCAGCCGAGCGGTATCTGGAAACACCATATATTTT.

The rearrangement joins TRBV9 to TRBJ1-1; D not certain. The CDR3 runs to 14 residues. CDR1 is SGDLS, CDR2 YYNGEE, per germline. The V and J ends lost 0 bases and 4 bases respectively, with 10 bases between them. CDR3 sequence reads: CASSVVPTATEAFF. DNA for the CDR3: TGTGCCAGCAGCGTAGTACCAACAGCCACTGAAGCTTTCTTT.

This clone showed up just a few times. This chain joins TRBV5-4 and TRBJ2-2; a possible D gene is TRBD2 (6 bases). The germline CDR1 and CDR2 sequences are SGHNT and YYREEE (reference sequence). V dropped 0 bases and J dropped 7 bases, with 7 bases sitting between them. The CDR3 spans 13 residues. The CDR3 region has the DNA TGTGCCAGCAGCTTGGTGCGGGGCGGGGAGCTGTTTTTT. Protein product: CASSLVRGGELFF.

This clone was observed a single time. V usage is TRBV5-5 and J usage is TRBJ2-2; 7 bases line up with TRBD1. This CDR3 has 15 amino acids. Germline V CDR1 and CDR2: SGHKS, YYEKEE (reference sequence). Germline trimming cut 3 bases from V and 1 base from J; bases unmatched to any gene: 3. The CDR3 coding sequence is TGTGCCAGCAGCTCGCGACAGGGGAACACCGGGGAGCTGTTTTTT. The encoded protein is CASSSRQGNTGELFF.

For the CDR3, the DNA is TGTGCCAGCAGCTTAGGAGGAATAGCGCAGTACTTC. Translation gives CASSLGGIAQYF. This chain links TRBV7-9 with TRBJ2-5; TRBD2 might be the D (5 bases). The CDR3 is 12 amino acids. The V gene's germline CDR1 is SEHNR and CDR2 FQNEAQ (reference sequence). V lost 1 base and J 11 bases, leaving 11 bases between the germline ends.

This chain joins TRBV3-1 (or the pseudogene TRBV3-2) and TRBJ2-5, with D maybe TRBD2 (6 bases). The CDR3 has 13 amino acids. Trimming stripped 3 bases from V and 4 bases from J, with 9 bases between. CDR1 and CDR2 (germline): LGHDT, YNNKEL (reference sequence). DNA of the CDR3: TGTGCCAGCAGCCAGGGCGGGATAGAGACCCAGTACTTC. Translation gives CASSQGGIETQYF.

V and J are TRBV7-2 and TRBJ1-5, with a tentative D call TRBD1 (5 bases). The CDR3 spans 13 residues. Trimming pared 5 bases from V and 0 bases from J, leaving 5 bases between. Germline CDR1 and CDR2: SGHTA and FQGNSA. The CDR3 loop reads CASSQGSNQPQHF. The CDR3 DNA reads as TGTGCCAGCAGCCAGGGTAGCAATCAGCCCCAGCATTTT.

The count of this clone is one. The chain recombines TRBV6-5 with TRBJ1-1; TRBD1 agrees at 8 bases. This CDR3 spans 13 amino acids. Germline lookup yields CDR1 MNHEY and CDR2 SVGAGI. Trimming removed 6 bases from V and 5 bases from J; junction bases left unmatched: 5. CDR3 protein: CASRADRVTEAFF. The CDR3 DNA follows: TGTGCCAGCAGGGCGGACAGGGTTACTGAAGCTTTCTTT.

The rearrangement links TRBV7-9 to TRBJ1-5, with D unclear. V was pared by 3 bases and J by 5 bases, with 5 bases between. Germline V gives CDR1 SEHNR, CDR2 FQNEAQ (reference sequence). The CDR3 extends over 12 amino acids. In nucleotides, the CDR3 is TGTGCCAGCAGCTTTTTCGATCAGCCCCAGCATTTT. Amino acids: CASSFFDQPQHF. Looking up the rest from reference TRBV7-9 and TRBJ1-5 gives the full variable domain: DTGVSQNPRHKITKRGQNVTFRCDPISEHNRLYWYRQTLGQGPEFLTYFQNEAQLEKSRLLSDRFSAERPKGSFSTLEIQRTEQGDSAMYLCASSFFDQPQHFGDGTRLSIL.

The gene calls are TRBV18 and TRBJ1-1; D is ambiguous. Germline loops: CDR1 KGHSH, CDR2 LQKENI. V lost 6 bases and J 10 bases, leaving 15 bases between the germline ends. The CDR3 is 12 amino acids. The CDR3 sequence: CASSPGEGTAFF. CDR3 nucleotides: TGTGCCAGCTCTCCCGGGGAGGGTACAGCTTTCTTT.

This rearrangement joins TRBV12-5 to TRBJ1-2; D is possibly TRBD1 (5 bases). V was cut by 5 bases and J by 14 bases, with 18 bases left in between. Germline CDR1 LGHNT, CDR2 FRNRAP. This CDR3 has 12 amino acids. CDR3 coding DNA: TGTGCTAGTGGTCGGGGGGTTGAGGAAAGGACCTTC. Translation: CASGRGVEERTF. Combining the CDR3 with reference TRBV12-5 and TRBJ1-2 gives the whole variable domain DARVTQTPRHKVTEMGQEVTMRCQPILGHNTVFWYRQTMMQGLELLAYFRNRAPLDDSGMPKDRFSAEMPDATLATLKIQPSEPRDSAVYFCASGRGVEERTFGSGTRLTVV.

The V call is TRBV11-2, the J call TRBJ2-7; no clear D gene. CDR1 and CDR2 (germline): SGHAT, FQNNGV. This CDR3 comprises 11 residues. Trimming shortened V by 5 bases and J by 4 bases, and 6 bases separated the two germline ends. The CDR3 coding sequence is TGTGCCAGCAGCCCGCTATACGAGCAGTACTTC. Its translation: CASSPLYEQYF. The full variable domain, with the rest looked up from reference TRBV11-2 and TRBJ2-7, is EAGVAQSPRYKIIEKRQSVAFWCNPISGHATLYWYQQILGQGPKLLIQFQNNGVVDDSQLPKDRFSAERLKGVDSTLKIQPAKLEDSAVYLCASSPLYEQYFGPGTRLTVT.

This clone was counted a few times. The J gene is TRBJ2-1, the V gene TRBV19, with 12 nucleotides matching TRBD2. Germline CDR1 and CDR2: LNHDA and SQIVND (reference sequence). CDR3 size: 15 residues. The J segment lost 8 bases and the V segment lost 4 bases, leaving 6 bases of the junction unmatched. The CDR3 DNA reads as TGTGCCAGTAGTACCTCTAGCGGGGGGGCACATGAGCAGTTCTTC. It is translated as CASSTSSGGAHEQFF.

This clone was recorded only once. V and J are TRBV7-2 and TRBJ2-2; D uncertain. The germline V gene has CDR1 SGHTA and CDR2 FQGNSA. The CDR3 extends over 14 amino acids. The ends were cut back, 1 base at V and 7 bases at J, with 10 bases in the middle. CDR3 nucleotides: TGTGCCAGCAGCTTAGTAGCAACGATCGGGGAGCTGTTTTTT. Residues: CASSLVATIGELFF. The variable domain in full, with the rest retrieved from reference TRBV7-2 and TRBJ2-2, is GAGVSQSPSNKVTEKGKDVELRCDPISGHTALYWYRQSLGQGLEFLIYFQGNSAPDKSGLPSDRFSAERTGGSVSTLTIQRTQQEDSAVYLCASSLVATIGELFFGEGSRLTVL.

The chain employs TRBV14 and TRBJ1-6; D call uncertain. CDR1 is SGHDN and CDR2 is FVKESK in the germline V gene. The CDR3 runs to 14 residues. V gave up 2 bases and J gave up 7 bases, with 9 bases separating them. CDR3 sequence (DNA): TGTGCCAGCAGCCAATTACTGTGGAATTCACCCCTCCACTTT. Protein sequence: CASSQLLWNSPLHF.

DNA for the CDR3: TGTGCCAGCAGCCTCCCGGGACAGCTTAACAATGAGCAGTTCTTC. It codes for CASSLPGQLNNEQFF. The genes are TRBV3-1 (or the pseudogene TRBV3-2) and TRBJ2-1; 7 nucleotides line up with TRBD1. The CDR3 runs 15 residues. V lost 4 bases to trimming and J lost 5 bases; unmatched junction nucleotides: 8. Germline V gene data show CDR1 as LGHDT and CDR2 as YNNKEL (reference sequence).

The chain couples TRBV7-6 to TRBJ2-5, with D possibly matching TRBD2 (6 bases). The length of the CDR3 is 17 residues. In germline, CDR1 is SGHVS, CDR2 FNYEAQ. Trimming removed 3 bases at V and 4 bases at J, with 21 bases between. DNA of the CDR3: TGTGCCAGCAGCTTCCCGACTGGAGCGGGCGATCGAGAGACCCAGTACTTC. Translation gives CASSFPTGAGDRETQYF.

This clone is a singleton in its sample. The chain couples TRBV29-1 to TRBJ1-2; 10 bases are a match to TRBD1. With 0 bases clipped from V and 0 bases from J, the junction kept 10 bases outside the gene matches. The CDR3 length is 18 residues. The V gene's germline CDR1 is SQVTM and CDR2 ANQGSEA. CDR3 residues: CSVEDLRDRGRANYGYTF. In nucleotides, the CDR3 is TGCAGCGTTGAAGATCTTCGTGACAGGGGGCGAGCTAACTATGGCTACACCTTC.

The chain is built from TRBV12-5 and TRBJ1-6; no firm D call. This CDR3 comprises 13 residues. Germline V gives CDR1 LGHNT, CDR2 FRNRAP. V gave up 1 base and J gave up 10 bases, with 8 bases separating them. CDR3 sequence: CASGLGEGSPLHF. The CDR3 region has the DNA TGTGCTAGTGGTTTGGGGGAGGGATCACCCCTCCACTTT. The full variable domain, completed using reference TRBV12-5 and TRBJ1-6, is DARVTQTPRHKVTEMGQEVTMRCQPILGHNTVFWYRQTMMQGLELLAYFRNRAPLDDSGMPKDRFSAEMPDATLATLKIQPSEPRDSAVYFCASGLGEGSPLHFGNGTRLTVT.

The chain links TRBV4-2 to TRBJ1-4; no clear D. The germline CDR1 and CDR2 sequences are LGHNA and YNFKEQ. The V end was cut by 0 bases, the J end by 7 bases, with 9 bases between. This CDR3 is built from 14 residues. The DNA of the CDR3 is TGTGCCAGCAGCCAAGATCCCGGTTTTGAAAAACTGTTTTTT. Protein product: CASSQDPGFEKLFF.

CDR3 in DNA: TGTGCCACCAGTGGCGCAACTGATAATTCACCCCTCCACTTT. It yields the protein CATSGATDNSPLHF. The V and J genes are TRBV24-1 and TRBJ1-6; no firm D call. Per the germline V gene, CDR1 is KGHDR and CDR2 is SFDVKD. V shed 5 bases and J shed 5 bases, with 9 bases lying between them. The CDR3 is made up of 14 amino acids.

This sequence joins TRBV19 and TRBJ1-1; the D is unclear. CDR1 is LNHDA, CDR2 SQIVND, per germline (reference sequence). V dropped 5 bases and J dropped 8 bases, with 15 bases sitting between them. The length of the CDR3 is 13 residues. This chain's CDR3 is CASSRGGRSEAFF. CDR3 nucleotides: TGTGCCAGTAGTCGGGGTGGTCGGTCCGAAGCTTTCTTT.

Remarks on this clone: The same CDR3 is also encoded by other DNA sequences in this sample. V gene TRBV18 combines with J gene TRBJ1-6; 9 bases map to TRBD1. The CDR3 sequence is 14 residues long. The V gene's germline CDR1 is KGHSH and CDR2 LQKENI. V lost 3 bases, J lost 7 bases, and 1 base stayed unmatched. The CDR3: CASSPGQGNSPLHF. The CDR3, as DNA: TGTGCCAGCTCACCGGGACAGGGAAATTCACCCCTCCACTTT.

DNA of the CDR3: TGTGCCAGCAGCTTGCCACAGGGATATGGTACTGAAGCTTTCTTT. Translation gives CASSLPQGYGTEAFF. The chain combines TRBV5-4 with TRBJ1-1; tentatively, D is TRBD1 (6 bases). Germline CDR1 reads SGHNT; CDR2 reads YYREEE (reference sequence). Between the trimmed V and J ends, which lost 1 base and 5 bases, there was a span of 15 bases. The CDR3 has 15 amino acids.